What follows describes a single T cell receptor (beta chain). Profiled with immunoSEQ multiplex PCR; TCRdb holds only in-frame clones, not every one. The table has more than 20,000 clones, 80% to 95% seen once. This specimen comes from a study of T cell repertoires and Cas9 in healthy adults. The CDR3 contains 15 residues. V gave up 3 bases and J gave up 3 bases, with 12 bases separating them. In germline, CDR1 is MNHNS, CDR2 SASEGT. The clonotype was recovered from a human donor in good health. Sample: CD4+ effector T cells (CD127+, CD25-, CD137-, CD154-) from PBMCs; culture status not recorded. V usage is TRBV6-1 and J usage is TRBJ1-5; the D is unclear. CDR3 DNA sequence: TGTGCCAGCAGTGACCTTGGGGTTATCAATCAGCCCCAGCATTTT. Residues: CASSDLGVINQPQHF.